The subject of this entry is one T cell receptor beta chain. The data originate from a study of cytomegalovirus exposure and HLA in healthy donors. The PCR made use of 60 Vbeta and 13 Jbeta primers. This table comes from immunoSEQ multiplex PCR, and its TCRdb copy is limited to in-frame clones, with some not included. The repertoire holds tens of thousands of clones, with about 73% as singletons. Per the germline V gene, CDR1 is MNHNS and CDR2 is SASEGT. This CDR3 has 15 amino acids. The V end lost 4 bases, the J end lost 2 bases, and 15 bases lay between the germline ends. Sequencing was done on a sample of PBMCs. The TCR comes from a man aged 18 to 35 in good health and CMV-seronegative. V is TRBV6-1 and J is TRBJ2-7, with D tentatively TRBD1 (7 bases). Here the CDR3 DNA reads TGTGCCAGCAGTGCCAGGGGGGTTGGCGCCTACGAGCAGTACTTC. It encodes CASSARGVGAYEQYF.